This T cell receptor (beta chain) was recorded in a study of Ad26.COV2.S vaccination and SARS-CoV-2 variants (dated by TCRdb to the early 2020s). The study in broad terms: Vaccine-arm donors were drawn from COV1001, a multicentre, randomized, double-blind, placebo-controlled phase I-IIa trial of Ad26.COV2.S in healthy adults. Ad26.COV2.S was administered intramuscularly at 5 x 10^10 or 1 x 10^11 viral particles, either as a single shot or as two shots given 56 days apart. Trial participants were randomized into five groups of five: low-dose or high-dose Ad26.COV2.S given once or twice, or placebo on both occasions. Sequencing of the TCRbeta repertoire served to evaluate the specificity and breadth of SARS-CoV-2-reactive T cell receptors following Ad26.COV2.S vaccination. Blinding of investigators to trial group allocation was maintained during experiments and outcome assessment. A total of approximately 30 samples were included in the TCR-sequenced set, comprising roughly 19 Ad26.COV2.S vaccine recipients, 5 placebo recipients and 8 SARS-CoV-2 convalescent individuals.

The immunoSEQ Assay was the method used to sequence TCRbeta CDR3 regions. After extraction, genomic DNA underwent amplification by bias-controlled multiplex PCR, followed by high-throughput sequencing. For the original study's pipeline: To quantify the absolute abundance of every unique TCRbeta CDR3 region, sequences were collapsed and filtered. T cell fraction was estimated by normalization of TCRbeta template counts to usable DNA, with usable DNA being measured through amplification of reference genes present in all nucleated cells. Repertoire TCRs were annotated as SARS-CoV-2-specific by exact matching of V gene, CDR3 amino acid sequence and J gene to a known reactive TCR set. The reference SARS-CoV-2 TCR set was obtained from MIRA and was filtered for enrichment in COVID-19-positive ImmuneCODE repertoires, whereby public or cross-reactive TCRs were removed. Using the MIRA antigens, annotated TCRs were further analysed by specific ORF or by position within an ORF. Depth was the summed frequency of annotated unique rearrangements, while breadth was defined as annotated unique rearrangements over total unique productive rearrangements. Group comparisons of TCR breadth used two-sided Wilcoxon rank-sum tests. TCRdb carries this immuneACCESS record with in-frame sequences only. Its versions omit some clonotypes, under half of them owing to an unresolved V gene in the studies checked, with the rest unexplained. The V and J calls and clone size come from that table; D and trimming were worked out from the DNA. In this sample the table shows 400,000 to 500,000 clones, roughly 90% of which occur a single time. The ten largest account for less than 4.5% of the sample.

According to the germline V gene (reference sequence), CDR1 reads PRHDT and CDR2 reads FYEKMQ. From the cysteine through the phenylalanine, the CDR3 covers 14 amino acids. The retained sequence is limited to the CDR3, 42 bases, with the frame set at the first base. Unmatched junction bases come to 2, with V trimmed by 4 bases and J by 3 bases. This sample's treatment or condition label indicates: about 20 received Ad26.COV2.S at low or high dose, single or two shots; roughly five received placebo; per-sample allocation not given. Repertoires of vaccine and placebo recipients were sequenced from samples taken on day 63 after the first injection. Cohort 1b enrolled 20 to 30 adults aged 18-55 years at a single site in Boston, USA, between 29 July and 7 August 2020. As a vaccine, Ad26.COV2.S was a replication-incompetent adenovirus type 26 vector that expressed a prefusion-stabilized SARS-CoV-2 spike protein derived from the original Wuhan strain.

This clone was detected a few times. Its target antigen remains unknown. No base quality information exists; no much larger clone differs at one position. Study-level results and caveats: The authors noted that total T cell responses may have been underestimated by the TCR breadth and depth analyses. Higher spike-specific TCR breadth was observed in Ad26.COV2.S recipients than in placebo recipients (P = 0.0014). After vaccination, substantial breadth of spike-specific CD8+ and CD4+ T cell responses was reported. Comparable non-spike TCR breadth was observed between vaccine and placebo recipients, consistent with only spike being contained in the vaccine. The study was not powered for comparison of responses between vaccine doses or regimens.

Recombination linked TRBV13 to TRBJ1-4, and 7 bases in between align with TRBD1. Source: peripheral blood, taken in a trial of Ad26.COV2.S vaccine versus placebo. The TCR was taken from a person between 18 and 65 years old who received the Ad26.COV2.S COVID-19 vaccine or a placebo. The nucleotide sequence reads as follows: TGTGCCAGCAGCTACAGGGGATCTAATGAAAAACTGTTTTTT. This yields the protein CASSYRGSNEKLFF. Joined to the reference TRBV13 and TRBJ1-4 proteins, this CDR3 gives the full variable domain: AAGVIQSPRHLIKEKRETATLKCYPIPRHDTVYWYQQGPGQDPQFLISFYEKMQSDKGSIPDRFSAQQFSDYHSELNMSSLELGDSALYFCASSYRGSNEKLFFGSGTQLSVL.